The count of the clone carrying this TCR beta chain is one. The CDR3 runs 12 residues. The V and J ends lost 7 bases and 8 bases respectively, with 9 bases between them. Germline CDR1 and CDR2: MNHNY and SVGAGI (reference sequence). This record belongs to a study of OX40 agonist ivuxolimab in advanced cancers. Turning to the study itself: 30% to 40% of patients had received prior checkpoint inhibitor therapy.

Sequenced by immunoSEQ multiplex PCR; TCRdb stores in-frame clones only, minus some. Among around 79,000 clones listed, almost 90% were seen once. The receptor comes from an adult with an advanced solid tumor such as melanoma, head and neck, liver or kidney cancer. Specimen: CD4+ or CD8+ T cells sorted from blood, collected in a trial of the OX40 agonist ivuxolimab. J is TRBJ1-6 and V is TRBV6-6, with D unresolved. CDR3 sequence reads: CASTGDDSPLHF. The CDR3, as DNA: TGTGCCAGCACCGGAGACGATTCACCCCTCCACTTT.